This T cell receptor beta chain is from a study of radiotherapy plus CTLA-4 blockade in lung cancer. The CDR3 totals 17 residues. The germline gives CDR1 SGHVS, CDR2 FNYEAQ. With V trimmed by 5 bases and J by 5 bases, 13 bases remained unmatched. TCRdb's copy holds only in-frame clones and misses some; the assay was immunoSEQ multiplex PCR. The sample contains approximately 30,000 clones, around four fifths of which appear only once. This chain uses TRBV7-6 with TRBJ2-5, with TRBD1 matching 11 bases. This TCR came from a human donor with non-small cell lung cancer that progressed on radiotherapy plus ipilimumab. The sequences come from peripheral blood, collected from a patient treated with radiotherapy plus ipilimumab. The DNA of the CDR3 is TGTGCCAGCAGCCGCCGGGACAGGGGGACCCCTGGGGAGACCCAGTACTTC. Its protein product is CASSRRDRGTPGETQYF.